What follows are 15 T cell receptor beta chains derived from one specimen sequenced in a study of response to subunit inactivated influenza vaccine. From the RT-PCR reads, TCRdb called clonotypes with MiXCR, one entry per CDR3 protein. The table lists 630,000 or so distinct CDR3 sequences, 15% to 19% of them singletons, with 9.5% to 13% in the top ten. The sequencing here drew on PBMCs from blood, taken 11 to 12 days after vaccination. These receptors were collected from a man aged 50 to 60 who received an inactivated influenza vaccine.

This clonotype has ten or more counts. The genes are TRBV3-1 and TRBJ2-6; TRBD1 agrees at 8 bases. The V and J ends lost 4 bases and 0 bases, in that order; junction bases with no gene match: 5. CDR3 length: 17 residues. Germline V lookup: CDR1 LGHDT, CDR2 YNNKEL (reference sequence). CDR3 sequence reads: CASSLRTGSSGANVLTF. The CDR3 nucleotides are TGTGCCAGCAGCCTCAGGACAGGGAGCTCTGGGGCCAACGTCCTGACTTTC.

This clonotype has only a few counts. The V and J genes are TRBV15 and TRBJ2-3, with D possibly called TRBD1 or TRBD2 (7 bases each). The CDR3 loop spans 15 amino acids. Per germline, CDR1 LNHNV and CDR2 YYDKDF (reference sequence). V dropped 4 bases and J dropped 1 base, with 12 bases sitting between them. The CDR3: CATSTGGGRTDTQYF. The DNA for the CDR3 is TGTGCCACCAGCACAGGGGGGGGGCGCACAGATACGCAGTATTTT.

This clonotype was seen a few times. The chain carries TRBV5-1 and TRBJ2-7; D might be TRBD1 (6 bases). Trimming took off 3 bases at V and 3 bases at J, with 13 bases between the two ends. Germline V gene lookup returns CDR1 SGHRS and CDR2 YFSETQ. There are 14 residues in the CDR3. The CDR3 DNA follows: TGCGCCAGCAGCTACCGGGACAACTTCTACGAGCAGTACTTC. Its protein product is CASSYRDNFYEQYF.

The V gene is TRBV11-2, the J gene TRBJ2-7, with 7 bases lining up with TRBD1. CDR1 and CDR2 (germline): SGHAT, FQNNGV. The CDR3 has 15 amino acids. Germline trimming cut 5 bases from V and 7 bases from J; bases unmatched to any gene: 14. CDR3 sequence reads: CASSTRPQQGYEQYF. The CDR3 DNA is TGTGCCAGCAGCACCCGTCCGCAACAGGGGTATGAGCAGTACTTC.

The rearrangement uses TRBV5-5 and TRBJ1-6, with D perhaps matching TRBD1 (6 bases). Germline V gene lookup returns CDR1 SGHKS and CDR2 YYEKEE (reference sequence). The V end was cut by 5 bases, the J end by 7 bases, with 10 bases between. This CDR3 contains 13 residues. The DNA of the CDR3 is TGTGCCAGCAGGGGGACAAGGAATTCACCCCTCCACTTT. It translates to CASRGTRNSPLHF.

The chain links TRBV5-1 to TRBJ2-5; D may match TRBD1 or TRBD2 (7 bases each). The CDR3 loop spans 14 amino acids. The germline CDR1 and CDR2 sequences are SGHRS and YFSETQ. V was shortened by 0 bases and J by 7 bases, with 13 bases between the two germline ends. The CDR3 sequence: CASSLDRGGRTQYF. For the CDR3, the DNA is TGCGCCAGCAGCTTGGACAGGGGAGGGCGGACCCAGTACTTC.

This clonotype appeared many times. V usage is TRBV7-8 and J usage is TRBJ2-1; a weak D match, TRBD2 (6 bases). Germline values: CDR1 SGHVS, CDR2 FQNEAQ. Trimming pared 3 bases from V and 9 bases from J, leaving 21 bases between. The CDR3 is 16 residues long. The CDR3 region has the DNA TGTGCCAGCAGCTTGCACCCGGGACTCACCAGGAGTGAGCAGTTCTTC. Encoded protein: CASSLHPGLTRSEQFF. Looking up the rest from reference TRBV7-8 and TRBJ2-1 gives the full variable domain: GAGVSQSPRYKVAKRGQDVALRCDPISGHVSLFWYQQALGQGPEFLTYFQNEAQLDKSGLPSDRFFAERPEGSVSTLKIQRTQQEDSAVYLCASSLHPGLTRSEQFFGPGTRLTVL.

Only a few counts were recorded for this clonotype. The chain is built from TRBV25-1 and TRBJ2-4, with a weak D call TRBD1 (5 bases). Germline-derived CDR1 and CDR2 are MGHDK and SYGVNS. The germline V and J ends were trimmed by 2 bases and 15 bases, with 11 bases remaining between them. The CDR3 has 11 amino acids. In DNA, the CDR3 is TGTGCCAGCAGTGAAGGGGCCATAAGGTACTTC. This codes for CASSEGAIRYF. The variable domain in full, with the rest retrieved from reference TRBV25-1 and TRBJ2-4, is EADIYQTPRYLVIGTGKKITLECSQTMGHDKMYWYQQDPGMELHLIHYSYGVNSTEKGDLSSESTVSRIRTEHFPLTLESARPSHTSQYLCASSEGAIRYFGAGTRLSVL.

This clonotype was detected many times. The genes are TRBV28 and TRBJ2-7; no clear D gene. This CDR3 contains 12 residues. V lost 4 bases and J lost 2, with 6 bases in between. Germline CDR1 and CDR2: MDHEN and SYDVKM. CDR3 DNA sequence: TGTGCCAGCAGTTCAGAGACCTACGAGCAGTACTTC. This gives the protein CASSSETYEQYF.

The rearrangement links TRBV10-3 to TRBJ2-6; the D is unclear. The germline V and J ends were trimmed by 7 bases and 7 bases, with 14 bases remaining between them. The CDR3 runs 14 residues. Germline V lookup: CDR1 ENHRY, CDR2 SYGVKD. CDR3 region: CAIIPSLGANVLTF. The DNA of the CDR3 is TGTGCCATCATCCCTAGTTTGGGAGCCAACGTCCTGACTTTC.

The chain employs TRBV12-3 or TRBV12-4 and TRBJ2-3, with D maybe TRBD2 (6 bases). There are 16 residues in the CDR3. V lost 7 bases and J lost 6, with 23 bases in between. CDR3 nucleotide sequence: TGTGCCAGCAAAATAGGGACTTCCATCGGAGCGGATACGCAGTATTTT. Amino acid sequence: CASKIGTSIGADTQYF.

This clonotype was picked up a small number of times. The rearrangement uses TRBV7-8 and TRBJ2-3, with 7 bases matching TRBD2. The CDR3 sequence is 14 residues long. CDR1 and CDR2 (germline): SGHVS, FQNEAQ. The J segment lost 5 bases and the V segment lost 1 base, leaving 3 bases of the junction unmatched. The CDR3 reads CASSLVGGKDTQYF. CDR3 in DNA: TGTGCCAGCAGCTTAGTCGGGGGGAAAGATACGCAGTATTTT.

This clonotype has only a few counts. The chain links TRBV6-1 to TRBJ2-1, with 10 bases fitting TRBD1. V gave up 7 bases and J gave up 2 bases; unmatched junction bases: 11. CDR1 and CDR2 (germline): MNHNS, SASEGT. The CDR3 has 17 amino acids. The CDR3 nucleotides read TGTGCCAGCACCCCCGGCCAGGGACAGGGGACCTACAATGAGCAGTTCTTC. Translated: CASTPGQGQGTYNEQFF.

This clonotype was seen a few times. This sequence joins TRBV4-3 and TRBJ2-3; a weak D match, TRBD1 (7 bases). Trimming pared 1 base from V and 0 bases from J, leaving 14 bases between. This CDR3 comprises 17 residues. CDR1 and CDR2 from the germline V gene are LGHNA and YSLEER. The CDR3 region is CASSQGGGDSSTDTQYF. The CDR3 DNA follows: TGCGCCAGCAGCCAAGGAGGAGGGGACAGTAGCACAGATACGCAGTATTTT.

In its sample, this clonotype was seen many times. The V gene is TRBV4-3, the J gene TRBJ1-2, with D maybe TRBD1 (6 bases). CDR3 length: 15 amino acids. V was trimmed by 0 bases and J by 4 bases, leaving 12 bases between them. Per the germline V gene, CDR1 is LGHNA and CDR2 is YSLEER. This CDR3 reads CASSQDRDNLYGYTF. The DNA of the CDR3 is TGCGCCAGCAGCCAAGATCGGGACAACCTCTATGGCTACACCTTC.